This T cell receptor (beta chain) was sequenced for a study of beta chain features in type 1 diabetes. The study, taken as a whole, reports: HLA effects on TCRB rearrangement stayed unresolved here. Type 1 diabetes patients had moderately but significantly shorter TCRB CDR3s in all four CD4+ subsets.

This clone was picked up a small number of times. The antigen is undetermined. Sequencing targeted expressed TCRB transcripts, as all isolated RNA had been reverse transcribed. The data were produced by immunoSEQ multiplex PCR, yet TCRdb's version contains in-frame clones alone and is incomplete. In the table there are roughly 280,000 clones, 20% to 25% of which are singletons. Trimming at V came to 3 bases and at J to 3 bases, leaving 10 bases not matched to a gene. The CDR3 length is 17 residues. Germline V gene data show CDR1 as MGHRA and CDR2 as YSYEKL. CD45RO/CCR7/CD25/CD127/CD95/CD27 staining was used to isolate CD4+ naive, central memory, regulatory and stem cell-like memory cells by sorting.

This clonotype was obtained from a woman in her thirties with type 1 diabetes. The source material was naive CD4+ T cells from blood. The chain has TRBV4-1 and TRBJ2-1; 8 bases fit TRBD1. The CDR3 region is CASSHPLDRGRYNEQFF. The DNA for the CDR3 is TGCGCCAGCAGCCACCCGCTCGACAGGGGCCGCTACAATGAGCAGTTCTTC.